This is a list of T cell receptor beta chains from one sample in a study of OX40 agonist ivuxolimab in advanced cancers. Measured with immunoSEQ multiplex PCR; TCRdb has only the in-frame clones, and not every one. The table lists approximately 40,000 clones, roughly nine tenths of them singletons. The sequences come from CD4+ or CD8+ T cells sorted from blood, collected in a trial of the OX40 agonist ivuxolimab. The receptor set was obtained from an adult with an advanced solid tumor such as melanoma, head and neck, liver or kidney cancer. Both conserved end residues are trimmed from each CDR3. Each record gives: CDR3 protein, J gene, V gene, clone size. Clone sizes are given selectively: once, few, many, or a class where the clone is expanded.

ASSPGPMNTEAF | TRBJ1-1 | TRBV5-1 | once
ASSEWSAAILSGPQH | TRBJ1-5 | TRBV25-1 | NA
ASSEELYTEAF | TRBJ1-1 | TRBV2 | NA
ASSLETSRHEQF | TRBJ2-1 | TRBV11-2 | NA
ASTLQGADGYT | TRBJ1-2 | TRBV5-8 | NA
ASSEQGGPYNEQF | TRBJ2-1 | TRBV6-4 | NA
ASSLVVMETQY | TRBJ2-5 | TRBV7-9 | NA
ASSYRSVANYGYT | TRBJ1-2 | TRBV6-5 | NA
ASTPTGSQEIQY | TRBJ2-5 | TRBV19 | NA
ASSQGGGGRELF | TRBJ2-2 | TRBV4-1 | NA
ASSSGYGFYEQY | TRBJ2-7 | TRBV5-1 | NA
ASMESPGGQPQH | TRBJ1-5 | TRBV5-8 | NA
ASSLGTGDQPQH | TRBJ1-5 | TRBV5-6 | NA
ASRGGEQY | TRBJ2-7 | TRBV25-1 | NA
ASSSGTNSNQPQH | TRBJ1-5 | TRBV4-1 | NA
ASSQNTIY | TRBJ1-3 | TRBV7-9 | NA
ASSPYSQGAGRETQY | TRBJ2-5 | TRBV4-1 | once
AWSVGQVNNYGYT | TRBJ1-2 | TRBV30 | NA
ASSLFGGGAILDEQF | TRBJ2-1 | TRBV7-2 | NA
ASSPADRGTEAF | TRBJ1-1 | TRBV4-1 | NA
ASSLAGEQF | TRBJ2-1 | TRBV7-9 | NA
ASSHPRRGQLRPTDTQY | TRBJ2-3 | TRBV4-3 | NA
ASSFGDNYGYT | TRBJ1-2 | TRBV7-9 | NA
ASSPPLGAPGANVLT | TRBJ2-6 | TRBV18 | NA
ASSQDPGANVLT | TRBJ2-6 | TRBV4-1 | NA
ASSPGRTYEQY | TRBJ2-7 | TRBV6-5 | NA
ASSQDRFQLLLDSHNEQF | TRBJ2-1 | TRBV4-1 | NA
ASSYLAGPTDTQY | TRBJ2-3 | TRBV7-2 | NA
ASSPGLQDEQF | TRBJ2-1 | TRBV30 | NA
ASIPASGGIYNEQF | TRBJ2-1 | TRBV11-2 | NA
ASSMTVESTEAF | TRBJ1-1 | TRBV6-5 | NA
ASSREDTDTQY | TRBJ2-3 | TRBV6-4 | NA
ASSLFGDPNYGYT | TRBJ1-2 | TRBV5-4 | once
ASSYLGVDEQF | TRBJ2-1 | TRBV6-5 | NA
ASSFETSYNEQF | TRBJ2-1 | TRBV7-8 | NA
ASSQDRSGTGNYGYT | TRBJ1-2 | TRBV4-1 | few
ASSLGPNRLVGPGNTIY | TRBJ1-3 | TRBV5-6 | NA